These T cell receptor beta chains were read from a single sample in a study of blood T cell repertoires in COVID-19. Only in-frame clones appear in the TCRdb table, and some are missing; sequencing was by immunoSEQ multiplex PCR. The sample lists fewer than 500,000 clones; 70% to 90% were seen once. Material for sequencing was PBMCs or T cells enriched from blood (not recorded which). The source is a woman aged 25 to 45 with acute COVID-19. Both conserved end residues are trimmed from each CDR3.

j_call,v_call,cdr3_aa
TRBJ2-7,TRBV7-2,ASSSSRDRSYEQY
TRBJ1-5,TRBV23-1,ASSQSRSYSNQPQH
TRBJ2-1,TRBV28,ASLNPGSYNEQF
TRBJ2-7,TRBV5-1,ASSVAGGPSYEQY
TRBJ2-7,TRBV7-2,ASSLVGGGNEQY
TRBJ1-3,TRBV18,ASSPAVQGNTIY
TRBJ1-1,TRBV5-4,ASSLDVAGRNTEAF
TRBJ2-2,TRBV7-9,ASSLNHFSVRRNTGELF
TRBJ2-7,TRBV10-1,ASSESRGRGYEQY
TRBJ1-1,TRBV11-2,ASSSRQGLNTEAF
TRBJ2-1,TRBV11-1,ASSTTRSGYNEQF
TRBJ2-3,TRBV2,ASRGGLAGGTLDTQY
TRBJ2-7,TRBV13,ASSPPGGAGDPYEQY
TRBJ2-6,TRBV7-7,ATRQTPGANVLT
TRBJ1-6,TRBV6-5,ASSYGGLGSPLH
TRBJ1-2,TRBV5-1,ASSALSSDSYGYT